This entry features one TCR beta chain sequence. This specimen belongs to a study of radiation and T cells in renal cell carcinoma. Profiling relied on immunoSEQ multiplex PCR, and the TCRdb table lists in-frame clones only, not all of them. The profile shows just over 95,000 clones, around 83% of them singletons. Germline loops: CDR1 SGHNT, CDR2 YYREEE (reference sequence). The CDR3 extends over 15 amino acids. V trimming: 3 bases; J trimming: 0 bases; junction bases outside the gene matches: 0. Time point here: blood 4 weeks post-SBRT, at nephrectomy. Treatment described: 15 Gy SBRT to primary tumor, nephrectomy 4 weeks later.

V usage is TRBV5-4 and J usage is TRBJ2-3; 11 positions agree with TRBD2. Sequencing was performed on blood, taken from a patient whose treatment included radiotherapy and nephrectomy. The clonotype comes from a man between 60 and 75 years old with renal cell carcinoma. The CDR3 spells CASSWTSGSTDTQYF. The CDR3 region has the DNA TGTGCCAGCAGCTGGACTAGCGGGAGCACAGATACGCAGTATTTT.